The T cell receptor (beta chain) under discussion was sequenced for a study of T cell responses to AZD1222 COVID-19 vaccine. Study-level results: Seropositive status at baseline applied to only six AZD1222 recipients. The reported proportion of spike-specific TCRs targeting unmutated variant regions was nearly half.

The table came from immunoSEQ multiplex PCR; TCRdb's copy has only in-frame clones and leaves some out. The table lists 150,000 to 200,000 clones, approximately 92% of them singletons, with about 10% in the top ten. Germline CDR1 SGHRS, CDR2 YFSETQ. V trimming: 7 bases; J trimming: 4 bases; junction bases outside the gene matches: 14. This CDR3 is built from 16 residues. For this clone: Its antigen is not identified.

The chain couples TRBV5-1 to TRBJ1-1, with 9 bases identical to TRBD1. The origin of this receptor is an adult in good health. The material sequenced was peripheral blood, taken on day 0 of AZD1222 vaccination. The CDR3 here is CASRYDRGVVGTEAFF. CDR3 sequence (DNA): TGCGCCAGCCGATACGACAGGGGGGTTGTTGGCACTGAAGCTTTCTTT.